A selection of T cell receptor beta chains follows, all from one sample in a study of blood T cell repertoires in COVID-19. Sequencing was performed with immunoSEQ multiplex PCR; in TCRdb, only in-frame clones are kept and a portion is missing. The sample carries 45,000 to 55,000 clones, 90% recorded once. Material for sequencing was peripheral blood. All receptors derive from a woman between 35 and 50 years old with active COVID-19. Both conserved end residues are part of each CDR3. The D gene is left open where the match is weak. The size entry is marked missing in some rows and otherwise reads once, few, many or a size class.

CDR3	DNA	size	D	V	J
CAIRPTRIAGGPHEQFF	TGTGCCATCAGGCCGACCCGAATAGCGGGGGGGCCACATGAGCAGTTCTTC	-	TRBD2	TRBV10-3	TRBJ2-1
CASSLGQGVSDYGYTF	TGCGCCAGCAGCTTGGGACAGGGGGTATCGGACTATGGCTACACCTTC	-	TRBD1	TRBV5-1	TRBJ1-2
CASSQGASEQYF	TGTGCCAGCAGCCAAGGGGCATCCGAGCAGTACTTC	-	-	TRBV3-1/TRBV3-2	TRBJ2-7
CASSRGQGAYEQYF	TGTGCCAGCAGCCGGGGGCAGGGGGCCTACGAGCAGTACTTC	-	-	TRBV5-6	TRBJ2-7
CASTPGLASGEQYF	TGTGCCAGCACGCCGGGACTAGCATCGGGTGAGCAGTACTTC	-	TRBD2	TRBV11-2	TRBJ2-7
CASSLLLASYNEQFF	TGTGCCAGCAGCTTGTTACTAGCCAGCTACAATGAGCAGTTCTTC	-	-	TRBV5-6	TRBJ2-1
CASSEREVNTEAFF	TGTGCCAGCAGTGAGAGGGAGGTGAACACTGAAGCTTTCTTT	few	-	TRBV4-2	TRBJ1-1
CASSPGHRNTGELFF	TGTGCCAGCAGCCCGGGACACAGGAACACCGGGGAGCTGTTTTTT	-	-	TRBV11-3	TRBJ2-2
CASSYGTGLAGVEQYF	TGTGCCAGCAGTTACGGGACAGGCCTCGCGGGGGTCGAGCAGTACTTC	-	-	TRBV6-2/TRBV6-3	TRBJ2-7
CASSLTGLVYGEQFF	TGTGCCAGCAGCTTGACAGGGTTGGTTTATGGTGAGCAGTTCTTC	-	-	TRBV5-5	TRBJ2-1
CASRARDRENIQYF	TGTGCCAGCAGAGCCCGGGACAGGGAGAACATTCAGTACTTC	-	TRBD1	TRBV5-5	TRBJ2-4
CASSNRGHGNTIYF	TGTGCCAGCAGTAACCGGGGACATGGTAACACCATATATTTT	-	-	TRBV2	TRBJ1-3
CASIDRTGHQPQHF	TGTGCCAGCATCGACCGGACAGGTCATCAGCCCCAGCATTTT	few	TRBD1	TRBV6-6	TRBJ1-5
CASSLARGGEGEQFF	TGTGCCAGCAGCCTCGCGAGGGGCGGGGAGGGTGAGCAGTTCTTC	few	TRBD2	TRBV7-2	TRBJ2-1
CASSTRQGIPLEQYF	TGTGCCAGCAGCACTCGACAGGGAATCCCCCTTGAGCAGTACTTC	medium-sized	TRBD1	TRBV11-3	TRBJ2-7
CASSPQPGNTEAFF	TGTGCCAGTAGCCCTCAACCGGGGAACACTGAAGCTTTCTTT	-	-	TRBV19	TRBJ1-1
CASSVGPRGGLGWTEAFF	TGTGCCAGCAGCGTAGGCCCTCGTGGGGGGTTGGGGTGGACTGAAGCTTTCTTT	-	-	TRBV9	TRBJ1-1
CASSLDQGAWQPQHF	TGTGCCAGCAGCTTAGATCAGGGGGCCTGGCAGCCCCAGCATTTT	-	TRBD1	TRBV7-2	TRBJ1-5
CASRTRSGTVTFYGYTF	TGTGCCAGCAGAACCCGGTCCGGGACAGTAACTTTCTATGGCTACACCTTC	-	TRBD1	TRBV3-1/TRBV3-2	TRBJ1-2
CASSDLAGTDTQYF	TGTGCCAGCAGTGACCTAGCTGGGACAGATACGCAGTATTTT	-	-	TRBV6-1	TRBJ2-3
CASSEQGGGQPQHF	TGTGCCAGCAGTGAACAGGGGGGAGGTCAGCCCCAGCATTTT	-	TRBD1	TRBV2	TRBJ1-5
CASSEDSLNQPQHF	TGCGCCAGCAGCGAGGACAGCCTCAATCAGCCCCAGCATTTT	-	-	TRBV5-1	TRBJ1-5
CAWSGQGAARKLFF	TGTGCCTGGAGTGGCCAGGGGGCAGCGAGAAAACTGTTTTTT	-	TRBD1	TRBV30	TRBJ1-4
CASSGLAGSLETQYF	TGTGCCAGCAGCGGACTAGCGGGGAGTTTGGAGACCCAGTACTTC	-	TRBD2	TRBV7-9	TRBJ2-5
CASSPAGLAGAETQYF	TGTGCCAGCAGCCCCGCGGGACTAGCGGGGGCGGAGACCCAGTACTTC	-	TRBD2	TRBV7-9	TRBJ2-5
CASSGRGIDGYTF	TGTGCCAGCAGTGGAAGGGGAATAGATGGCTACACCTTC	-	-	TRBV2	TRBJ1-2
CASSSYDGGDLGQGAFTEAFF	TGTGCCAGCAGTTCGTACGACGGCGGTGACCTAGGGCAGGGGGCGTTCACTGAAGCTTTCTTT	-	TRBD1	TRBV6-9	TRBJ1-1
CTSSQGRPGFKNYGYTF	TGCACCAGCAGCCAAGGGCGGCCGGGATTTAAAAACTATGGCTACACCTTC	-	-	TRBV1	TRBJ1-2
CASSPGGFGEQYF	TGTGCCAGCAGCCCCGGCGGTTTCGGCGAGCAGTACTTC	once	-	TRBV11-2	TRBJ2-7
CASSLTGRNSGNTIYF	TGTGCCAGCTCACTGACAGGGCGAAACTCTGGAAACACCATATATTTT	-	TRBD1	TRBV18	TRBJ1-3
CASSYGGRDGYTF	TGTGCCAGCAGTTACGGCGGGCGGGATGGCTACACCTTC	few	-	TRBV6-5	TRBJ1-2
CASSLTLRNEKLFF	TGTGCCAGCAGCTTAACTCTCCGGAATGAAAAACTGTTTTTT	-	-	TRBV7-8	TRBJ1-4
CASSPQGANTGELFF	TGTGCCAGCAGCCCCCAGGGGGCCAACACCGGGGAGCTGTTTTTT	-	TRBD1	TRBV7-3	TRBJ2-2
CASLPHGGGETQYF	TGTGCCAGCCTCCCCCACGGGGGGGGAGAGACCCAGTACTTC	-	TRBD2	TRBV2	TRBJ2-5
CASSVEGAGSYGYTF	TGTGCCAGCAGCGTAGAGGGGGCAGGGTCCTATGGCTACACCTTC	-	TRBD1	TRBV9	TRBJ1-2
CASSPLPRGRADTQYF	TGTGCCAGCTCACCCCTCCCACGCGGGCGGGCAGATACGCAGTATTTT	-	-	TRBV18	TRBJ2-3
CASGQYYEQYF	TGTGCCAGTGGACAGTACTACGAGCAGTACTTC	-	-	TRBV19	TRBJ2-7
CASSDRDRGRRTKNIQYF	TGTGCCAGCAGCGACCGGGACAGGGGGCGCCGGACCAAAAACATTCAGTACTTC	-	TRBD1	TRBV3-1/TRBV3-2	TRBJ2-4
CASSLSTTGELFF	TGCGCCAGCAGCTTGAGTACAACCGGGGAGCTGTTTTTT	-	-	TRBV5-1	TRBJ2-2
CASLDRDEQYF	TGTGCCAGCCTCGACAGGGACGAGCAGTACTTC	-	TRBD1	TRBV6-6	TRBJ2-7
CASSRQTATNEKLFF	TGCGCCAGCAGTCGACAGACGGCAACTAATGAAAAACTGTTTTTT	-	-	TRBV5-1	TRBJ1-4
CASSQAQAGELFF	TGTGCCAGCAGCCAAGCACAGGCCGGGGAGCTGTTTTTT	-	-	TRBV3-1/TRBV3-2	TRBJ2-2
CASSTQSAQETQYF	TGTGCCAGTAGTACACAGTCAGCCCAAGAGACCCAGTACTTC	-	-	TRBV19	TRBJ2-5
CASNRWGENTGELFF	TGTGCCAGCAACCGATGGGGGGAGAACACCGGGGAGCTGTTTTTT	-	-	TRBV6-6	TRBJ2-2
CASSWGTGRIGQPQHF	TGTGCCAGCAGCTGGGGGACAGGGCGAATTGGTCAGCCCCAGCATTTT	-	TRBD1	TRBV5-5	TRBJ1-5
CASSLERGGEQYF	TGTGCCAGCAGCCTCGAAAGGGGTGGCGAGCAGTACTTC	few	-	TRBV7-2	TRBJ2-7
CASSYIQVDDYTF	TGTGCCAGCAGTTACATACAGGTTGACGACTACACCTTC	few	-	TRBV6-2/TRBV6-3	TRBJ1-2
CASSMLHRADEQYF	TGTGCCAGTAGTATGTTACACAGGGCAGACGAGCAGTACTTC	-	-	TRBV19	TRBJ2-7
CASSQVRSSEQFF	TGTGCCAGCAGCCAAGTCCGTAGCAGTGAGCAGTTCTTC	-	-	TRBV3-1/TRBV3-2	TRBJ2-1
CASSPDRNYGYTF	TGTGCCAGCAGCCCCGACAGGAACTATGGCTACACCTTC	-	-	TRBV7-3	TRBJ1-2
CAWGDRSSSNQPQHF	TGTGCCTGGGGGGACAGGAGTTCTAGCAATCAGCCCCAGCATTTT	few	TRBD1	TRBV30	TRBJ1-5
CASSEWTSGGAETQYF	TGTGCCAGCAGTGAATGGACTAGCGGGGGGGCGGAGACCCAGTACTTC	-	TRBD2	TRBV2	TRBJ2-5
CASSLHRGSNTEAFF	TGTGCCAGCAGCTTACACAGGGGGTCGAACACTGAAGCTTTCTTT	-	TRBD1	TRBV7-3	TRBJ1-1